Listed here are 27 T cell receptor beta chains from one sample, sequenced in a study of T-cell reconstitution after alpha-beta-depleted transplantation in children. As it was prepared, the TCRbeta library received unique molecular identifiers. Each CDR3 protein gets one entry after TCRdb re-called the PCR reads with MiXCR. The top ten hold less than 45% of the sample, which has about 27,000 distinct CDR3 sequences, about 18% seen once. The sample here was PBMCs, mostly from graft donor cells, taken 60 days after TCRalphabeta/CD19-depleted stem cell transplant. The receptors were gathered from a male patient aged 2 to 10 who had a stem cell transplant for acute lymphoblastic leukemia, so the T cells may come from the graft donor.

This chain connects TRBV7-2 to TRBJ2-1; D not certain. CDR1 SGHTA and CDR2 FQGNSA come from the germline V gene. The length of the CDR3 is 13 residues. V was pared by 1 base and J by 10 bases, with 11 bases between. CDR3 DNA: TGTGCCAGCAGCTTAGGTTACGGCGGCGAGCAGTTCTTC. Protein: CASSLGYGGEQFF.

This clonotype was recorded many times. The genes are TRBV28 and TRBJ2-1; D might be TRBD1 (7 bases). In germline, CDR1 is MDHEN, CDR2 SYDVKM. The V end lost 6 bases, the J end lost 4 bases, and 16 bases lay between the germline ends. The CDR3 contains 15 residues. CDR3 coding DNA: TGTGCCAGCAGAGAGGCGGGACAGCTTTACAATGAGCAGTTCTTC. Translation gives CASREAGQLYNEQFF.

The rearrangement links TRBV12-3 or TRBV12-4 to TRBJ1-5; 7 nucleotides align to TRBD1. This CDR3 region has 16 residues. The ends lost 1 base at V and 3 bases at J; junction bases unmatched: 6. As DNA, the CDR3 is TGTGCCAGCAGTTTAGTCACAGGGGTGGACAATCAGCCCCAGCATTTT. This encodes CASSLVTGVDNQPQHF.

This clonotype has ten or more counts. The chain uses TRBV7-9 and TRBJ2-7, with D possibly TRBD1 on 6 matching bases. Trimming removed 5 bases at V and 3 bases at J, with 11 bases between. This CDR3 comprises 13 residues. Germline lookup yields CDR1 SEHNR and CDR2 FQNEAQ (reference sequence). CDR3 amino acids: CASSRWTDYEQYF. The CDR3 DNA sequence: TGTGCCAGCAGCCGTTGGACAGACTACGAGCAGTACTTC. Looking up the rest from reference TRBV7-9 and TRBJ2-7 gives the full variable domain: DTGVSQNPRHKITKRGQNVTFRCDPISEHNRLYWYRQTLGQGPEFLTYFQNEAQLEKSRLLSDRFSAERPKGSFSTLEIQRTEQGDSAMYLCASSRWTDYEQYFGPGTRLTVT.

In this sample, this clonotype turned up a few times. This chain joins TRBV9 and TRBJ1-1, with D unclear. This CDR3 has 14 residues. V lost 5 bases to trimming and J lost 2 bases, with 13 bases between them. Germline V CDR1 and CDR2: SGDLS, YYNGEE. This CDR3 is CASSAQPTNTEAFF. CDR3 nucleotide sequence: TGTGCCAGCAGTGCTCAGCCGACCAACACTGAAGCTTTCTTT.

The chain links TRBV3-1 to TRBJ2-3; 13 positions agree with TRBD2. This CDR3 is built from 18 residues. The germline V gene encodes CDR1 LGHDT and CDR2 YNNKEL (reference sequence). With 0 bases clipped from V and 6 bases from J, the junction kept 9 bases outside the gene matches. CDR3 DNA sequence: TGTGCCAGCAGCCAAGATCTTTTCGGACTAGCGGGAGCGGATACGCAGTATTTT. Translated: CASSQDLFGLAGADTQYF.

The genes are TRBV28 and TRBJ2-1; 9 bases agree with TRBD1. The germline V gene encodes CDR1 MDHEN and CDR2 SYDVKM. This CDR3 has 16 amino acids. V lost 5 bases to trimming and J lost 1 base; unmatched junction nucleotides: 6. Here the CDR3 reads CASSAPGQGSYNEQFF. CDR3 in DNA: TGTGCCAGCAGTGCCCCGGGACAGGGATCCTACAATGAGCAGTTCTTC.

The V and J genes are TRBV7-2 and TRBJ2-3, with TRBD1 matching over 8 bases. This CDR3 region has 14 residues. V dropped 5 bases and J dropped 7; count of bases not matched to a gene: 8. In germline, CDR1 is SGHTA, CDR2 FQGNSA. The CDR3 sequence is CASSGGTGFYTQYF. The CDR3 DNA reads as TGTGCCAGCAGCGGCGGGACAGGATTTTATACGCAGTATTTT. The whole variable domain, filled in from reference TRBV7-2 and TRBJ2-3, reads GAGVSQSPSNKVTEKGKDVELRCDPISGHTALYWYRQSLGQGLEFLIYFQGNSAPDKSGLPSDRFSAERTGGSVSTLTIQRTQQEDSAVYLCASSGGTGFYTQYFGPGTRLTVL.

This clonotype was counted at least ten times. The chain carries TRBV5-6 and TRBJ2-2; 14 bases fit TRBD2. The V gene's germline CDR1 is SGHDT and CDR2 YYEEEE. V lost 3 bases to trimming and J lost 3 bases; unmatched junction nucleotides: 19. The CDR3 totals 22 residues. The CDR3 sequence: CASSSQTGLAGGYGLYTGELFF. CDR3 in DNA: TGTGCCAGCAGCTCCCAAACCGGACTAGCGGGAGGTTATGGTCTTTACACCGGGGAGCTGTTTTTT.

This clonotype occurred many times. Here the CDR3 reads CASSSPRLANSYEQYF. The CDR3 DNA follows: TGTGCCAGCAGTTCCCCCCGTCTCGCGAATTCCTACGAGCAGTACTTC. This chain links TRBV27 with TRBJ2-7; D gene unclear. The CDR3 extends over 16 amino acids. Per germline, CDR1 MNHEY and CDR2 SMNVEV (reference sequence). V shed 4 bases and J shed 1 base, with 17 bases lying between them.

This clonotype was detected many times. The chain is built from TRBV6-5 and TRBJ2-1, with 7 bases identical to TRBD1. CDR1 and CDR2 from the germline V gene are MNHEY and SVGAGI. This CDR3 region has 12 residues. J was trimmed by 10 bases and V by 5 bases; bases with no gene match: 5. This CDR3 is CASSRQGGEQFF. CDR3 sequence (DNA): TGTGCCAGCAGTCGACAGGGTGGAGAGCAGTTCTTC.

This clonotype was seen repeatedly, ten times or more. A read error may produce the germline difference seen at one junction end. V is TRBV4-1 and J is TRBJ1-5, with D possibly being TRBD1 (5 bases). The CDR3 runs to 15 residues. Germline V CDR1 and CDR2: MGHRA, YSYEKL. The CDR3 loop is CASSVIGTSIQPQHF. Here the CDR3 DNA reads TGCGCCAGCAGCGTAATTGGGACCAGCATTCAGCCCCAGCATTTT.

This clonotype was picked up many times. CDR3 nucleotides: TGTGCCACCAGTGTATCCAGGGGAGCGCAGTATTTT. Protein sequence: CATSVSRGAQYF. This chain connects TRBV24-1 to TRBJ2-3, with a weak D call TRBD1 (6 bases). Deletions cut 5 bases from V and 10 bases from J, with 12 bases between. CDR3 length: 12 amino acids. The germline V gene encodes CDR1 KGHDR and CDR2 SFDVKD.

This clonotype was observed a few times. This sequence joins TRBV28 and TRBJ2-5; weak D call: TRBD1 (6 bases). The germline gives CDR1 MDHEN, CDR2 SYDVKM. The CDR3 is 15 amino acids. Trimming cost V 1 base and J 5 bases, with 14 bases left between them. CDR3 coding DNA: TGTGCCAGCAGTTTATTTCCTACAGGGCCTGAGACCCAGTACTTC. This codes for CASSLFPTGPETQYF.

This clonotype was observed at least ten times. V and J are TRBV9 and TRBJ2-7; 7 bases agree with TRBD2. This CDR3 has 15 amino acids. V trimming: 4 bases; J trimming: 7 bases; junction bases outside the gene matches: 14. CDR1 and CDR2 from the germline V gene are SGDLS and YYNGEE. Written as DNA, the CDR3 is TGTGCCAGCAGCCTGAGCGGATCCCCGGGGGGTGAGCAGTACTTC. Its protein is CASSLSGSPGGEQYF.

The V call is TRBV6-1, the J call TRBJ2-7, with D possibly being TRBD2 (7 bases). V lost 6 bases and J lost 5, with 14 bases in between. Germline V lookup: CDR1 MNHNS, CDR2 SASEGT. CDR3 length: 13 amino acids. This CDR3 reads CASSPGRGNEQYF. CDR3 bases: TGTGCCAGCAGCCCAGGGAGGGGGAACGAGCAGTACTTC.

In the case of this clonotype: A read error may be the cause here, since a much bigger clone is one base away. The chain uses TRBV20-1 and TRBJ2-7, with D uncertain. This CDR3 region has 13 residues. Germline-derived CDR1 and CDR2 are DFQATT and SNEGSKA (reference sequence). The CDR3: CSAGDPATYEQYF. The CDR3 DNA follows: TGCAGTGCTGGAGATCCAGCTACCTACGAGCAGTACTTC.

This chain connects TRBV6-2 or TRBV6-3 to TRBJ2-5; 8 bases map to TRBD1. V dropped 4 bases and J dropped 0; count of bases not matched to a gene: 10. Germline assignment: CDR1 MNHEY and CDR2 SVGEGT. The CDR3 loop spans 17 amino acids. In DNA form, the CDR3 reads TGTGCCAGCAGTTCGAGTGGACAGGGCTGGTACCAAGAGACCCAGTACTTC. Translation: CASSSSGQGWYQETQYF.

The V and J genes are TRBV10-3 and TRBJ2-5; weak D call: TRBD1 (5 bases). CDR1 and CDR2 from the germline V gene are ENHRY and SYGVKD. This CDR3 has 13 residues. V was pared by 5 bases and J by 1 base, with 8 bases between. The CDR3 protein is CAISIDSQETQYF. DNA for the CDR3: TGTGCCATCAGTATAGACAGCCAAGAGACCCAGTACTTC.

The CDR3 sequence: CSAPWGLNNNEQFF. CDR3 bases: TGCAGTGCGCCGTGGGGACTGAATAACAATGAGCAGTTCTTC. The chain combines TRBV20-1 with TRBJ2-1, with D tentatively TRBD2 (6 bases). The CDR3 loop spans 14 amino acids. V was cut by 6 bases and J by 5 bases, with 17 bases left in between. Germline CDR1 is DFQATT and CDR2 is SNEGSKA (reference sequence).

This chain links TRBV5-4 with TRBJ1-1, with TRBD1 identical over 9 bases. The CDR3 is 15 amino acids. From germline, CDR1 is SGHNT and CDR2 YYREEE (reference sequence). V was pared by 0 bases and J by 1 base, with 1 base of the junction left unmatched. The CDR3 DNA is TGTGCCAGCAGCTTGGTGACAGGGGGGAACACTGAAGCTTTCTTT. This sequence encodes CASSLVTGGNTEAFF.

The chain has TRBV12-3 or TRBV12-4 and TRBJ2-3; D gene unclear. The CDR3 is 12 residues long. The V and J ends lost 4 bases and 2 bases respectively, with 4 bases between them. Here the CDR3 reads CASSYLTDTQYF. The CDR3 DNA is TGTGCCAGCAGTTACCTCACAGATACGCAGTATTTT.

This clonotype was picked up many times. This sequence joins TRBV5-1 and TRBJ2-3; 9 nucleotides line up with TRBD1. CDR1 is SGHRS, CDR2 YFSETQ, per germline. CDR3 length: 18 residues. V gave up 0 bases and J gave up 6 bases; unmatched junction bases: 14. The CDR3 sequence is CASSLEPPGQGGQDTQYF. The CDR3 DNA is TGCGCCAGCAGCTTGGAGCCTCCGGGACAGGGAGGTCAGGATACGCAGTATTTT. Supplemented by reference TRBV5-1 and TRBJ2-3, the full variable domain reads KAGVTQTPRYLIKTRGQQVTLSCSPISGHRSVSWYQQTPGQGLQFLFEYFSETQRNKGNFPGRFSGRQFSNSRSEMNVSTLELGDSALYLCASSLEPPGQGGQDTQYFGPGTRLTVL.

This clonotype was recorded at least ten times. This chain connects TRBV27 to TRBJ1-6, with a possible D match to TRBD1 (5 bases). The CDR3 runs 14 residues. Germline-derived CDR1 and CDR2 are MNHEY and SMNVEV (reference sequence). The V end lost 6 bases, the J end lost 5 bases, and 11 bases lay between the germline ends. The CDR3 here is CASSPSGHNSPLHF. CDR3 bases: TGTGCCAGCAGCCCATCGGGACATAATTCACCCCTCCACTTT.

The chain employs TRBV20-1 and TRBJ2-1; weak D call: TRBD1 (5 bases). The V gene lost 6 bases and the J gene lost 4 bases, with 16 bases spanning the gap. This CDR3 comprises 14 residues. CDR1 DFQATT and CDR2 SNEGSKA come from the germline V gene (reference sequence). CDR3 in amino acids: CSARWSDTYNEQFF. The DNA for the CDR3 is TGCAGTGCCCGGTGGTCGGACACGTACAATGAGCAGTTCTTC.

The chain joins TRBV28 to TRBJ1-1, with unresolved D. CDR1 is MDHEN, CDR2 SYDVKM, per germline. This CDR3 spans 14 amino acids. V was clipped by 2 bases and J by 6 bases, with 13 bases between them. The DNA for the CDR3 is TGTGCCAGCAGTTTAAACGCGGCGGGCTCTGAAGCTTTCTTT. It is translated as CASSLNAAGSEAFF.

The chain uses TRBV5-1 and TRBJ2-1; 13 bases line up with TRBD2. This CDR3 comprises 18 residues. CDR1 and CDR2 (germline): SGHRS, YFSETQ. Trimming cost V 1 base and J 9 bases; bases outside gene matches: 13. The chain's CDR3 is CASSLFSPGLAGDIEQFF. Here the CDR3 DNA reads TGCGCCAGCAGCTTGTTTAGTCCCGGACTAGCGGGGGACATTGAGCAGTTCTTC. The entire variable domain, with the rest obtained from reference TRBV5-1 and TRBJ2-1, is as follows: KAGVTQTPRYLIKTRGQQVTLSCSPISGHRSVSWYQQTPGQGLQFLFEYFSETQRNKGNFPGRFSGRQFSNSRSEMNVSTLELGDSALYLCASSLFSPGLAGDIEQFFGPGTRLTVL.